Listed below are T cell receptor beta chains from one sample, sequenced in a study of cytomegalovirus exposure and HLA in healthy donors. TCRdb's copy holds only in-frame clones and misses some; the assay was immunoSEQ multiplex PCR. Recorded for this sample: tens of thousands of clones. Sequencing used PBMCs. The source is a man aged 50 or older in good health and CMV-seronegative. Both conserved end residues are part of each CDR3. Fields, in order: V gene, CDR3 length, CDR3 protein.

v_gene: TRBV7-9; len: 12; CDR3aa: CASSRTGYGYTF
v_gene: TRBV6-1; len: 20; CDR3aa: CASSEATKQQDNLNTGELFF
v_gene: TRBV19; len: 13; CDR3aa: CASSPSGTGVQLF
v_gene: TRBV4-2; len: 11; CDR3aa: CASSQRQGYTF
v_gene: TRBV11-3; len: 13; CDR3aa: CASSSTAPGELFF
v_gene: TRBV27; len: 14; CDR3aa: CASRPGVSTDTQYF
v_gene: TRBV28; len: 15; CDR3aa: CASSSGQGTMGGYTF
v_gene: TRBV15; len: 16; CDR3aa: CATSRLGQGDNQPQHF
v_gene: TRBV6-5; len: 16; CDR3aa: CASSYVGGQENSPLHF
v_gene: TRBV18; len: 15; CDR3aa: CASSGQDGVTGELFF
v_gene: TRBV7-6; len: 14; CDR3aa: CASSLYVQKETQYF
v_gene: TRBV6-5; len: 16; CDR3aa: CASSYSREGTNEKLFF
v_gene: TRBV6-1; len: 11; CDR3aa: CAGLAQETQYF
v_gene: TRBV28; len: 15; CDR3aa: CASRASGGYYNEQFF
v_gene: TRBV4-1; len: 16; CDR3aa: CASSQAGGASNQPQHF
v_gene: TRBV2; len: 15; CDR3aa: CASSELAGGMYEQYF
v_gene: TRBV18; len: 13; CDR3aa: CASSPDQQETQYF
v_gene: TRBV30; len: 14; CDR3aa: CAWLRGGDQETQYF
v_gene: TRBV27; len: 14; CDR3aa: CASSFYQQGNEQFF
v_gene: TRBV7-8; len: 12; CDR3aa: CASSYRTGELFF
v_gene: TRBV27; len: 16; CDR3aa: CASSLSCVRGCYGYTF
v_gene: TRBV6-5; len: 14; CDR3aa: CASKGTVSNSPLHF
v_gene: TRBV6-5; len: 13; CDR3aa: CATTSGGMNEQFF
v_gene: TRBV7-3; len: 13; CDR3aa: CASSYGTNEKLFF
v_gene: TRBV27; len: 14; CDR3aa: CASSIGQVQGEQYF
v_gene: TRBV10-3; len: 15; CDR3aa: CAISESRGIGETQYF
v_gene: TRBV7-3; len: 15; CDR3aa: CASSLERGVAYEQYF
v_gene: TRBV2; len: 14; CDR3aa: CASSPGMVWNEQFF
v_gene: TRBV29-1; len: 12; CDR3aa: CSVESLRYGYTF
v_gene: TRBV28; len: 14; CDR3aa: CASSLNSVNYEQYF
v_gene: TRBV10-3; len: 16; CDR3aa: CAIRAGLAGNTGELFF
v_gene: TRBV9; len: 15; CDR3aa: CASSVERGRTGELFF
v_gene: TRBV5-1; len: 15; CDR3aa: CASSSTGLGSYEQYF
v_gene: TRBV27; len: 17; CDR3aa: CASSSHRGPYYNSPLHF
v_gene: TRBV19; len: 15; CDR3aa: CASSISRSSYNEQFF
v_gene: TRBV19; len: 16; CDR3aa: CASRAVTGNYNSPLHF
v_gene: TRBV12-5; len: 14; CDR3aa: CASAPSGQAYGYTF
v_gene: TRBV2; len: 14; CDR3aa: CASSNVVANEKLFF
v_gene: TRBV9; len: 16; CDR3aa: CASSVDYSPSSYEQYF
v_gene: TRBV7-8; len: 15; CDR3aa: CASSLLAGREETQYF
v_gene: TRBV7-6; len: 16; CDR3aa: CASSLAPTGATYEQYF
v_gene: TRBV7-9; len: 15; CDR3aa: CASSSTDRGNLEAFF
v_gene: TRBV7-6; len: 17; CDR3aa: CASTRNFLAGRENTIYF
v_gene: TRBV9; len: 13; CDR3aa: CASSVGGRETQYF